This TCR beta chain was profiled in a study of cytomegalovirus exposure and HLA in healthy donors. Study-wide results and limits: A later analysis associated under 20,000 TCR beta sequences with HLA alleles at a 0.05 false discovery rate. An analysis was carried out at a later point. It showed that HLA-associated TCR beta chains were more clonally expanded than equally common non-associated chains. Rare TCR sequences predominated, though certain public TCRs were found in many donors.

PCR used 60 Vbeta primers and 13 Jbeta primers. Measured with immunoSEQ multiplex PCR; TCRdb has only the in-frame clones, and not every one. Of 170,000 or so clones listed, over 75% are singletons. V lost 0 bases to trimming and J lost 1 base, with 8 bases between them. The CDR3 totals 14 residues. Looked up from germline, CDR1 is SGHNT and CDR2 is YYREEE (reference sequence). Comments on this clone: Antigen specificity is unknown.

This chain links TRBV5-4 with TRBJ2-7, with unresolved D. This receptor was taken from a woman in her twenties or thirties in good health and CMV-seronegative. The material sequenced was PBMCs. The CDR3: CASSLEPSSYEQYF. The CDR3 nucleotides read TGTGCCAGCAGCTTGGAGCCTAGTTCCTACGAGCAGTACTTC.